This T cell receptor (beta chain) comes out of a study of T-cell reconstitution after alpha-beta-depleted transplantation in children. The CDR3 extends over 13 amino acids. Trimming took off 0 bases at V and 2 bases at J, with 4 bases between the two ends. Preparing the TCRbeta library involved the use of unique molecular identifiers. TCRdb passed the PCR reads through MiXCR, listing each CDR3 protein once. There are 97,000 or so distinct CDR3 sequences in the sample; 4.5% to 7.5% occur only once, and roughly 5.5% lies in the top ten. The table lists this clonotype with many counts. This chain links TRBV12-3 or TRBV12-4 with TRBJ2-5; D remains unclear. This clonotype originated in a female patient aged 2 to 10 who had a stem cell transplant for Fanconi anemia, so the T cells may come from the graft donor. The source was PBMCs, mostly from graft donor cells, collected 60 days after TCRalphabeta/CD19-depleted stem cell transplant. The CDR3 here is CASSLAEQETQYF. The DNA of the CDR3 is TGTGCCAGCAGTTTAGCGGAACAAGAGACCCAGTACTTC.